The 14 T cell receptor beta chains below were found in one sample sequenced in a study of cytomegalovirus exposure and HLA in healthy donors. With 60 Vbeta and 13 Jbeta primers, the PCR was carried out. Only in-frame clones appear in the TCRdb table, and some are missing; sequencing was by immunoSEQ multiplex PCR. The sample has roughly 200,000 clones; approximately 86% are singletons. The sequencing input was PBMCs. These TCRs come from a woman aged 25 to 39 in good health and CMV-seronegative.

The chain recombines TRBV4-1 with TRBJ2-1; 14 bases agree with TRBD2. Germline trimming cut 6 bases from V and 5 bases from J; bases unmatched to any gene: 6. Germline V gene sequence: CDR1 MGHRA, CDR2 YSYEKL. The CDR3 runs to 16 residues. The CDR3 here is CASRGTSGGWDNEQFF. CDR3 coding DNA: TGCGCCAGCAGGGGGACTAGCGGGGGCTGGGACAATGAGCAGTTCTTC.

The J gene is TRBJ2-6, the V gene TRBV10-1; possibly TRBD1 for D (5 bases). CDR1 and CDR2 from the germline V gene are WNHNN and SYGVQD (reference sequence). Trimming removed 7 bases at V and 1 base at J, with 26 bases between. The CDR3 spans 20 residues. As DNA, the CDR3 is TGCGCCAGCATTCCATGGGGCCCGTGGGCAAGGAATTCTGGGGCCAACGTCCTGACTTTC. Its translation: CASIPWGPWARNSGANVLTF.

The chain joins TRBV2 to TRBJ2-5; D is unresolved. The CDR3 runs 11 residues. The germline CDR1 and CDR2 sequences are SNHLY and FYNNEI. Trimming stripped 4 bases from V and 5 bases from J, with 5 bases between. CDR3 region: CASSVRETQYF. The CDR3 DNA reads TGTGCCAGCAGTGTTCGGGAGACCCAGTACTTC.

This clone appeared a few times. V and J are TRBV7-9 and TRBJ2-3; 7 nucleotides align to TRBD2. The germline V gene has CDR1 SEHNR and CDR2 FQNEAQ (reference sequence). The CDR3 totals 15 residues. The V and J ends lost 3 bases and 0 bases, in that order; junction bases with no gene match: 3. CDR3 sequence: CASSLGGESTDTQYF. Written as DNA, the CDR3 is TGTGCCAGCAGCTTGGGAGGGGAGAGCACAGATACGCAGTATTTT. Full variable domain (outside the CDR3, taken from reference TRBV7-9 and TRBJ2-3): DTGVSQNPRHKITKRGQNVTFRCDPISEHNRLYWYRQTLGQGPEFLTYFQNEAQLEKSRLLSDRFSAERPKGSFSTLEIQRTEQGDSAMYLCASSLGGESTDTQYFGPGTRLTVL.

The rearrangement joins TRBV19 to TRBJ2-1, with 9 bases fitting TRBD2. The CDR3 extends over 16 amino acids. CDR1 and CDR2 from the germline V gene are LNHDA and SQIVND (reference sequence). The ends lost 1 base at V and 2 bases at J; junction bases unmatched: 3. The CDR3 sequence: CASSIGLAGTYNEQFF. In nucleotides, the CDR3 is TGTGCCAGTAGTATAGGCCTAGCGGGGACCTACAATGAGCAGTTCTTC.

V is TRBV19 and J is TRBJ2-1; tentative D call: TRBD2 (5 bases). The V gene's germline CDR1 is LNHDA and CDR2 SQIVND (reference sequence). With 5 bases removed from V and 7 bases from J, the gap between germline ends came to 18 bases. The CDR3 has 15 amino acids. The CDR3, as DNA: TGTGCCAGTAGTTTTGACTCGATCGGCGGGAATGAGCAGTTCTTC. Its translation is CASSFDSIGGNEQFF.

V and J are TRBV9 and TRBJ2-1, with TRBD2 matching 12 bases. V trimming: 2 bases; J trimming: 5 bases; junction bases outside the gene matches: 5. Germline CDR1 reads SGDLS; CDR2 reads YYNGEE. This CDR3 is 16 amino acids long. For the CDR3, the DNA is TGTGCCAGCAGCGTGGGAGGACTAGCGGGAAACAATGAGCAGTTCTTC. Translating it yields CASSVGGLAGNNEQFF.

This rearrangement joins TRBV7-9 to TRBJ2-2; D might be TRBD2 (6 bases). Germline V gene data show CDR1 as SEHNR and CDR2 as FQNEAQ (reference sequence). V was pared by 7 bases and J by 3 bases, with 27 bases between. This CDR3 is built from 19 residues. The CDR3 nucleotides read TGTGCCAGCACTAGGGGTTCGGAGGGGACGACCTGGGACACCGGGGAGCTGTTTTTT. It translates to CASTRGSEGTTWDTGELFF.

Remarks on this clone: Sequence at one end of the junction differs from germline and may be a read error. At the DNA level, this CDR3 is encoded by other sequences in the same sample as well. The CDR3, as DNA: TGCGCCAGCAGCCCCCGGGGTAGGAGAGTTGAGCAGTACTTC. Translated: CASSPRGRRVEQYF. The chain is built from TRBV7-2 and TRBJ2-7; weak D call: TRBD2 (5 bases). Germline V lookup: CDR1 SGHTA, CDR2 FQGNSA. This CDR3 region has 14 residues.

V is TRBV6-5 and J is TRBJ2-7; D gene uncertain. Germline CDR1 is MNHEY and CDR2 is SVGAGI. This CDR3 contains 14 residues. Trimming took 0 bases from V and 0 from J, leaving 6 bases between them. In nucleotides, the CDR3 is TGTGCCAGCAGTTACTCGCACAGCTCCTACGAGCAGTACTTC. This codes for CASSYSHSSYEQYF.

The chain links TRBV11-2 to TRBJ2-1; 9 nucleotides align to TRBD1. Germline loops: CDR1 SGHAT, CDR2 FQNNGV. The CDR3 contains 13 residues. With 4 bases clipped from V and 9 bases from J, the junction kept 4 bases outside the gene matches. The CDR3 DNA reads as TGTGCCAGCAGCTCCCAGACAGGGGGTGAGCAGTTCTTC. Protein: CASSSQTGGEQFF.

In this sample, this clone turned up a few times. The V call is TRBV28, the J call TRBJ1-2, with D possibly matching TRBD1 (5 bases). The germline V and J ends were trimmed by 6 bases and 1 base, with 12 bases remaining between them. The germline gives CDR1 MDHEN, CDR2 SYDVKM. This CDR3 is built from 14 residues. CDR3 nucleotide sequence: TGTGCCAGCAGCGACAGCCCTATTAACTATGGCTACACCTTC. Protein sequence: CASSDSPINYGYTF.

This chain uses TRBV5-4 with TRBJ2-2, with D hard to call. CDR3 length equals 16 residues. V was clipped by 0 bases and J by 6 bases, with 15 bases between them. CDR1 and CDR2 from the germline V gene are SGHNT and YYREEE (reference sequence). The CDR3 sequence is CASSLVPAMGAGELFF. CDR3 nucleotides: TGTGCCAGCAGCTTGGTGCCAGCAATGGGCGCCGGGGAGCTGTTTTTT.

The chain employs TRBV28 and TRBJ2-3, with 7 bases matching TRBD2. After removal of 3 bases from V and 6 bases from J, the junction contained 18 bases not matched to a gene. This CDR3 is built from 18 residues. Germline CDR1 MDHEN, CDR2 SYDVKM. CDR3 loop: CASSFIVRLAARGDTQYF. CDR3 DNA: TGTGCCAGCAGTTTTATCGTACGTCTAGCGGCTCGCGGGGATACGCAGTATTTT.